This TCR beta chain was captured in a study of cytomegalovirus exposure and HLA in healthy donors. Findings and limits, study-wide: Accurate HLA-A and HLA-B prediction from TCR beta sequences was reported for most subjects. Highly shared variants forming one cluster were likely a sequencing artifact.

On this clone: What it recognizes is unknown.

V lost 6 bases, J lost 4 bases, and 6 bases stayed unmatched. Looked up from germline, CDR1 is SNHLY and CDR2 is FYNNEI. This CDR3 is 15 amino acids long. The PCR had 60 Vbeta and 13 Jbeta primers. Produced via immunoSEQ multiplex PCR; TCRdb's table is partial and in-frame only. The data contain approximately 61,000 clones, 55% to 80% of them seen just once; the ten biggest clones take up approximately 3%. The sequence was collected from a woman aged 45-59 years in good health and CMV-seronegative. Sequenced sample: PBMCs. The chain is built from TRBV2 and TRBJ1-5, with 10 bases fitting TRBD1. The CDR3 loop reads CASSPTGGVNQPQHF. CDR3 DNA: TGTGCCAGCAGCCCGACAGGGGGCGTTAATCAGCCCCAGCATTTT.